This TCR beta chain was found in a study of control samples from healthy donors and cancer patients. The CDR3 totals 14 residues. Trimming took off 3 bases at V and 10 bases at J, with 16 bases between the two ends. The germline CDR1 and CDR2 sequences are DFQATT and SNEGSKA (reference sequence). This clone was seen only once. Method: immunoSEQ multiplex PCR; TCRdb's copy keeps in-frame clones and lacks some. The sample holds about 90,000 clones, 90% seen once. The sequenced sample was blood. The receptor was derived from a woman under 30 in good health. V gene TRBV20-1 combines with J gene TRBJ1-6, with D perhaps TRBD1 (5 bases). The CDR3 nucleotides read TGCAGTGCTAGTGGGGTCGGGGCAGACTCACCCCTCCACTTT. Translating it yields CSASGVGADSPLHF.